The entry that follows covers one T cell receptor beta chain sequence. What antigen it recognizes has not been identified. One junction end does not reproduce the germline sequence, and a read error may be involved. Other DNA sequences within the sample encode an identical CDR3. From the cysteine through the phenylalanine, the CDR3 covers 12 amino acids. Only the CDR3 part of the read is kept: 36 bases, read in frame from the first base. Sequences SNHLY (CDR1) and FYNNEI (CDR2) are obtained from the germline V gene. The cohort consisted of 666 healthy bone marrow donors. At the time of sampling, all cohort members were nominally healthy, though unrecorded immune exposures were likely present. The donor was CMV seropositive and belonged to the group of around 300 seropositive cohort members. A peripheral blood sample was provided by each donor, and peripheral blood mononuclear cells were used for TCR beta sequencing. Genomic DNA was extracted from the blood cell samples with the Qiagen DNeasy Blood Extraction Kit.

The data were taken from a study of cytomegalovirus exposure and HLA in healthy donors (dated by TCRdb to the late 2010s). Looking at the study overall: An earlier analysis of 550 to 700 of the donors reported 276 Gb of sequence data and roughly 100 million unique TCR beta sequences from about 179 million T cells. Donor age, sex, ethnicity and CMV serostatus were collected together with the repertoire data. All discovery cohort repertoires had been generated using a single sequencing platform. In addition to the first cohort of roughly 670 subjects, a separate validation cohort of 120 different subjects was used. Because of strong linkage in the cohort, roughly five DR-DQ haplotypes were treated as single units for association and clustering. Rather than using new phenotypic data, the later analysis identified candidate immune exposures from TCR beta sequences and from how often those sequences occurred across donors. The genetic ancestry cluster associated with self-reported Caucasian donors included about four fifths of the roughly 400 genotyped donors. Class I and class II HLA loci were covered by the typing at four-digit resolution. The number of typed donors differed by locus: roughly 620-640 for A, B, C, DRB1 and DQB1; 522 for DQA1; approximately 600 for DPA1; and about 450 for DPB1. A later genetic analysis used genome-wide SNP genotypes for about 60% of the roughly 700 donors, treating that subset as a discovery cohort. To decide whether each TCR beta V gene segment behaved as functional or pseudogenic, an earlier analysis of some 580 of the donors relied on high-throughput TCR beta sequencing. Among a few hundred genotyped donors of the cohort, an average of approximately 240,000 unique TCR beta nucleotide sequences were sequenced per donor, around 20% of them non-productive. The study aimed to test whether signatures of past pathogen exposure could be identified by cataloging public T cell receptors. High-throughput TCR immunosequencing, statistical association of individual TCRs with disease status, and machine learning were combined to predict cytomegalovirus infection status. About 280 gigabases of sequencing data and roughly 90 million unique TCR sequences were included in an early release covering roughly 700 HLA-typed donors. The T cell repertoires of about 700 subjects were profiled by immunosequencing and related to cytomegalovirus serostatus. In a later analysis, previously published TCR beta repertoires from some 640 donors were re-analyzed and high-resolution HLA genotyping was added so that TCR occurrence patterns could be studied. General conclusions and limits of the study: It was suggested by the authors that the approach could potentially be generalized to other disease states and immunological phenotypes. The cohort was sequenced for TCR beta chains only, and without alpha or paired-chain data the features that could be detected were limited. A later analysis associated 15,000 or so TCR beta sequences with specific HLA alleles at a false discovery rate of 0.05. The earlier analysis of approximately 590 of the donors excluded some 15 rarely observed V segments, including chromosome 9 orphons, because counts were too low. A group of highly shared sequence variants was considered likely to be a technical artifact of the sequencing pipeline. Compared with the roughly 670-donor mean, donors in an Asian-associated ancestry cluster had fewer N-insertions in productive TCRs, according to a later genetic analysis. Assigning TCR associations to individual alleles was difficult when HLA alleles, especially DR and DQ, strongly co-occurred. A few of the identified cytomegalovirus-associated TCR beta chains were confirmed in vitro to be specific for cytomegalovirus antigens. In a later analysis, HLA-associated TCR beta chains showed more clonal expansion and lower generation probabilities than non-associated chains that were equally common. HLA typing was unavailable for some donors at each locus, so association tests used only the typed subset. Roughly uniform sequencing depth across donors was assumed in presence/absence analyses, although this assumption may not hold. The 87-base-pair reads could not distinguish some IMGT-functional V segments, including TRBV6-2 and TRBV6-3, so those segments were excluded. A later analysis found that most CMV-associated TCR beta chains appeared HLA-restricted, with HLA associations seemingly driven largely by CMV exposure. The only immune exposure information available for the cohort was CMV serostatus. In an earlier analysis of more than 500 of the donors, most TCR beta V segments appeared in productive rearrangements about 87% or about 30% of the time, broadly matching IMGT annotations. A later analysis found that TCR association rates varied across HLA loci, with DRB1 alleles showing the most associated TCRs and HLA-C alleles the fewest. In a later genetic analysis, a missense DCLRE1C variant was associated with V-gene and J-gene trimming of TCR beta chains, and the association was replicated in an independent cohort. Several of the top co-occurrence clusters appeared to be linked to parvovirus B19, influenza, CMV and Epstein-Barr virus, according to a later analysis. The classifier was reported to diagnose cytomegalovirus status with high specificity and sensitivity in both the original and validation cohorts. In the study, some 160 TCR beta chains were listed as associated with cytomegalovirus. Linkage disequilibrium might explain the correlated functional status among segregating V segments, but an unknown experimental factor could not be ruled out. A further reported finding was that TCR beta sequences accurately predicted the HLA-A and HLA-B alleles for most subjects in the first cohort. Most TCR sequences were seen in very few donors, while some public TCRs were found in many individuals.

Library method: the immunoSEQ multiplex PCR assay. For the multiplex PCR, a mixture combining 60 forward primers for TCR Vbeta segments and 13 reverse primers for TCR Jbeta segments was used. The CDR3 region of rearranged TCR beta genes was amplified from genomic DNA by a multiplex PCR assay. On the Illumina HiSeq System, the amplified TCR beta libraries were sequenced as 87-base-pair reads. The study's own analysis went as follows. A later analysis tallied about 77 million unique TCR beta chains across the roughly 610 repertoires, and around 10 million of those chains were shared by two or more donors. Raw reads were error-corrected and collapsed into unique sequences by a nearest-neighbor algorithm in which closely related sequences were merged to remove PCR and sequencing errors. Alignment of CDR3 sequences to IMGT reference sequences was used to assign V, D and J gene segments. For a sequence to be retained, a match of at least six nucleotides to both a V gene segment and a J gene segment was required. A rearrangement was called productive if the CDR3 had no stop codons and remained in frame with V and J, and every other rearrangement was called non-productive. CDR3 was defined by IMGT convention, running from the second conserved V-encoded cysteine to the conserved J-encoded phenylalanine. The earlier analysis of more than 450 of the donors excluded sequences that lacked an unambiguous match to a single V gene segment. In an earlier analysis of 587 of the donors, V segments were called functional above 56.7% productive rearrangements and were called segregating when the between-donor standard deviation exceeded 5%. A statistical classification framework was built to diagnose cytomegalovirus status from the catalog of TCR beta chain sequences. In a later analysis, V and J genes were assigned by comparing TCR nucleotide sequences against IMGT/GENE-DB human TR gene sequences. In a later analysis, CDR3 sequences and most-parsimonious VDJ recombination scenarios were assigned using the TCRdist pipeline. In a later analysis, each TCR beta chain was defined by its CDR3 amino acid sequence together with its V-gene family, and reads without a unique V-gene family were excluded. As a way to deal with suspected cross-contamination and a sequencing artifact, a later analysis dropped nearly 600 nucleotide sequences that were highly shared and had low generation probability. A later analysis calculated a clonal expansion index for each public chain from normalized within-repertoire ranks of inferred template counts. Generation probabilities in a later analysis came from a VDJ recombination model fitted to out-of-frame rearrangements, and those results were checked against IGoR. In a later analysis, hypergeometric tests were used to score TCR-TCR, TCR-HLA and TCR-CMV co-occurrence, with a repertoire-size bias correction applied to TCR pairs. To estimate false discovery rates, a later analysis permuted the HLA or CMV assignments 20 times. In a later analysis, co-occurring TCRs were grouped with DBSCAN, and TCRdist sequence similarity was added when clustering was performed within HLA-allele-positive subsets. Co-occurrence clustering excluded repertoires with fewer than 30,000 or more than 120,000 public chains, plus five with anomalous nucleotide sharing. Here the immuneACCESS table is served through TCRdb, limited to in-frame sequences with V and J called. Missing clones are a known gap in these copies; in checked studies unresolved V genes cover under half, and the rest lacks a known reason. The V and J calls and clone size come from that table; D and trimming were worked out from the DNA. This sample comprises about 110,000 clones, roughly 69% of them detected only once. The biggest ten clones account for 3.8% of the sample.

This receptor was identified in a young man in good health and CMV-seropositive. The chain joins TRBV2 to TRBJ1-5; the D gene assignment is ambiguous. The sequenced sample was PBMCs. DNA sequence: TGTGCCACCCGCGGTGGGTCTCAGCCCCAACATTTT. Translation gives CATRGGSQPQHF.